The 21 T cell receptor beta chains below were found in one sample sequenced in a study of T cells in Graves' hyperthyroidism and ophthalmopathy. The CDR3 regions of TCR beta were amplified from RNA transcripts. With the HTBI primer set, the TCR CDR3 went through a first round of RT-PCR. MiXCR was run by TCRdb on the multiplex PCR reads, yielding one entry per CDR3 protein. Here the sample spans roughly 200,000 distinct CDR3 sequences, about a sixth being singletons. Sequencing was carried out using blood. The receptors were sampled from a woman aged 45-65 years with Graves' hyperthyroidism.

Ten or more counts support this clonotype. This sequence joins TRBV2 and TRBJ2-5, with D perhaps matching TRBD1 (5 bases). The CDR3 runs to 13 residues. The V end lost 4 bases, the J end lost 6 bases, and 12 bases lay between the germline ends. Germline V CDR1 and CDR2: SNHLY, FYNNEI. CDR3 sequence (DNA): TGTGCCAGCAGTGTACAGGTAGTTCAGACCCAGTACTTC. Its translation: CASSVQVVQTQYF.

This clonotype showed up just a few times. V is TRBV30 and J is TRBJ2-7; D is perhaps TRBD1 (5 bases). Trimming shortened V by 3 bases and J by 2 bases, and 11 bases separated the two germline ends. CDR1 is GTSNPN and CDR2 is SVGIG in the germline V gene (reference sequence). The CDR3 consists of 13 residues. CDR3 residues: CAWRSGPAYEQYF. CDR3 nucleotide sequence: TGTGCCTGGAGGTCAGGGCCTGCCTACGAGCAGTACTTC. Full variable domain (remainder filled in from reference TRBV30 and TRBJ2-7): SQTIHQWPATLVQPVGSPLSLECTVEGTSNPNLYWYRQAAGRGLQLLFYSVGIGQISSEVPQNLSASRPQDRQFILSSKKLLLSDSGFYLCAWRSGPAYEQYFGPGTRLTVT.

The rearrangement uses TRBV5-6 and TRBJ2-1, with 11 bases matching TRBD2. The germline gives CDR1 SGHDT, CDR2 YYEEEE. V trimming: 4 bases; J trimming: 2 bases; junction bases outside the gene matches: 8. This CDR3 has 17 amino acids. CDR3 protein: CASSRWGLADAYNEQFF. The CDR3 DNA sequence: TGTGCCAGCAGCCGATGGGGACTAGCGGACGCCTACAATGAGCAGTTCTTC.

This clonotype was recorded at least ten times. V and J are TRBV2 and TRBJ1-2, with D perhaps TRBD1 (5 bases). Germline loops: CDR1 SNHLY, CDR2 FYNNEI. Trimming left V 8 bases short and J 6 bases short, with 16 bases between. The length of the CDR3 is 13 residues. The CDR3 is CASQEVREDGYTF. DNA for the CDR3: TGTGCCAGCCAGGAAGTCAGGGAAGATGGCTACACCTTC.

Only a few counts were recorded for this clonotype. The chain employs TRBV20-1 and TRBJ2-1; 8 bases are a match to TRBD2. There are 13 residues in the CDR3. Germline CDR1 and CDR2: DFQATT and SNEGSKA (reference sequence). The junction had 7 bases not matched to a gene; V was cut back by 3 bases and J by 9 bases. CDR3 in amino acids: CSASGTSRSEQFF. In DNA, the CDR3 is TGCAGTGCTAGCGGGACTAGTAGATCTGAGCAGTTCTTC.

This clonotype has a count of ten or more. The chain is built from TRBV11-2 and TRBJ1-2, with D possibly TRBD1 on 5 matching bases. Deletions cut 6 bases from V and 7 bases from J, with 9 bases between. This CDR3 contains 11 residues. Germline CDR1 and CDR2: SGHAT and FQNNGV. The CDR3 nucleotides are TGTGCCAGCAGTTATGGGGGTGGCTACACCTTC. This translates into CASSYGGGYTF.

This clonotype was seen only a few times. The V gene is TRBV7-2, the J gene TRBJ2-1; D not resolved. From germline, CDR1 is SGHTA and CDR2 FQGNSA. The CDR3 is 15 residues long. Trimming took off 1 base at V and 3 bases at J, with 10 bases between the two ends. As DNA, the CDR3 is TGTGCCAGCAGCTTAGTATCTGGGAACTACAATGAGCAGTTCTTC. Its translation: CASSLVSGNYNEQFF.

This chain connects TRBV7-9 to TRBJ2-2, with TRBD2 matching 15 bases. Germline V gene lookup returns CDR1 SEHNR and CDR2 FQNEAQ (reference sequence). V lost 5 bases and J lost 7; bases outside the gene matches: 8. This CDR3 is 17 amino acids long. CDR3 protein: CASSKGLAGGTGGELFF. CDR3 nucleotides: TGTGCCAGCAGCAAGGGACTAGCGGGAGGCACCGGCGGGGAGCTGTTTTTT. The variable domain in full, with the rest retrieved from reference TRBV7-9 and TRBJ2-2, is DTGVSQNPRHKITKRGQNVTFRCDPISEHNRLYWYRQTLGQGPEFLTYFQNEAQLEKSRLLSDRFSAERPKGSFSTLEIQRTEQGDSAMYLCASSKGLAGGTGGELFFGEGSRLTVL.

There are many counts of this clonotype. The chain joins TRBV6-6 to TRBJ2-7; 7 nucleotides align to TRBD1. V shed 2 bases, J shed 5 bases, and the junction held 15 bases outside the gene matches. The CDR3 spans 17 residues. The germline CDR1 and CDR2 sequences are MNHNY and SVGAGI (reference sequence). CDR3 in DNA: TGTGCCAGCAGTTACCGCCGCCCGGGACAGAGGGACCACGAGCAGTACTTC. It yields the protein CASSYRRPGQRDHEQYF.

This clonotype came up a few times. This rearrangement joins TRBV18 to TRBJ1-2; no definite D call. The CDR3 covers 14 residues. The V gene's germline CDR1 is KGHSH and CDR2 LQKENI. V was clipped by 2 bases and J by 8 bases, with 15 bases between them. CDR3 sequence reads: CASSPSASPSGYTF. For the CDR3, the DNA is TGTGCCAGCTCACCATCCGCCTCTCCTTCCGGCTACACCTTC. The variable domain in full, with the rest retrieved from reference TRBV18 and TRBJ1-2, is NAGVMQNPRHLVRRRGQEARLRCSPMKGHSHVYWYRQLPEEGLKFMVYLQKENIIDESGMPKERFSAEFPKEGPSILRIQQVVRGDSAAYFCASSPSASPSGYTFGSGTRLTVV.

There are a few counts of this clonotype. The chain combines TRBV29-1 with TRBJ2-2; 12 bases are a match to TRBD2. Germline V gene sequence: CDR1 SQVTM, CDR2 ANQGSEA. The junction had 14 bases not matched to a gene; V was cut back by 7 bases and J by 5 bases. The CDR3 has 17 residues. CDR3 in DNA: TGCAGCGCGAGTCTACTAGCGGGAGGTCCGGGGACCGGGGAGCTGTTTTTT. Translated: CSASLLAGGPGTGELFF.

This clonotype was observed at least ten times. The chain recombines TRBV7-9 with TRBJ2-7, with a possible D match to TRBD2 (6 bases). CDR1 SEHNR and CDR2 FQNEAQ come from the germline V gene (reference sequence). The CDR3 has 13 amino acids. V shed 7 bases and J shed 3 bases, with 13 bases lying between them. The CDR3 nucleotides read TGTGCCAGCACCCTTGGGGGGAGCTACGAGCAGTACTTC. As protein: CASTLGGSYEQYF.

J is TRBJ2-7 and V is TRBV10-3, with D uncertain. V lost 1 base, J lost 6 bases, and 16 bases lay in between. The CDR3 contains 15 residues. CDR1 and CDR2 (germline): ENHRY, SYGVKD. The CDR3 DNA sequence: TGTGCCATCAGTGAGTTCGGGTTGGGTCAGGCCGAGCAGTACTTC. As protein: CAISEFGLGQAEQYF.

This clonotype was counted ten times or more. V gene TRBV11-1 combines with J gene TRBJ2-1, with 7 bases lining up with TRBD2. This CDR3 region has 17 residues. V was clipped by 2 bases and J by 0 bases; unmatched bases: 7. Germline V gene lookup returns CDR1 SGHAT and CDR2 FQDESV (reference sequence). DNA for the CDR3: TGTGCCAGCAGCTTATTAGCGGGCGGAAGCTCCTACAATGAGCAGTTCTTC. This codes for CASSLLAGGSSYNEQFF.

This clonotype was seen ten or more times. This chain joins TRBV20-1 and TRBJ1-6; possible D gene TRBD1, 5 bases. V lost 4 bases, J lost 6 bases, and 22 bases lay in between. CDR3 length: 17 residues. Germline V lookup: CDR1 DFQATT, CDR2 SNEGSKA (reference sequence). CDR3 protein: CSATRDETRGINSPLHF. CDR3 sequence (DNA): TGCAGTGCTACTAGGGACGAGACGAGGGGCATTAATTCACCCCTCCACTTT.

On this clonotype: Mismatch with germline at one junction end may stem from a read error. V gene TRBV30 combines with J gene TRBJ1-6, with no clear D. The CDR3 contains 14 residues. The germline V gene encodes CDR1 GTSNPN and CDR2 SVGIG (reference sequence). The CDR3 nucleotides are TGTGCCTGGGGTGTAGGGCAGTCAAATTCACCCCTCCACTTT. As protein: CAWGVGQSNSPLHF.

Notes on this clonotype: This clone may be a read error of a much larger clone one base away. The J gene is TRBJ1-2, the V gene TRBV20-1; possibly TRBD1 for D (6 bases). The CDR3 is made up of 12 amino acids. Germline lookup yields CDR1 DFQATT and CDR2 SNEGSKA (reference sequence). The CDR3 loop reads CSVRGGAYGYTF. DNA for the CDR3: TGCAGCGTGAGGGGGGGAGCTTATGGCTACACCTTC.

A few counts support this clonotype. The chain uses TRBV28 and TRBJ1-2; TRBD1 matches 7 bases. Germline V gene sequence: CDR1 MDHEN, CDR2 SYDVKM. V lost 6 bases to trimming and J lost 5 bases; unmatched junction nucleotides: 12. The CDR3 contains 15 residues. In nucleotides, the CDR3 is TGTGCCAGCAGGCCCCCCGGACAGGTTATATATGGCTACACCTTC. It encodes CASRPPGQVIYGYTF.

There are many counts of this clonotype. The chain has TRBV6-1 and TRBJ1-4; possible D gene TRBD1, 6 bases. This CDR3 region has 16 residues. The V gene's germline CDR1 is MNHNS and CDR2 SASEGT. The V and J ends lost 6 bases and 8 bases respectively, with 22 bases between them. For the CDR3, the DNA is TGTGCCAGCAGCCAAGAGGCGGGGGCCCAGGCCGAAAAACTGTTTTTT. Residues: CASSQEAGAQAEKLFF.

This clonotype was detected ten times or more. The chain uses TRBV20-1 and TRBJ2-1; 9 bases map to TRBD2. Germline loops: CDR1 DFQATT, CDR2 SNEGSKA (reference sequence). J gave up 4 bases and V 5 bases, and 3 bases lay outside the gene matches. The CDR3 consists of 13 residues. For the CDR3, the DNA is TGCAGTGCTGGGAGCGGGAGGTACAATGAGCAGTTCTTC. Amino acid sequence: CSAGSGRYNEQFF.

In nucleotides, the CDR3 is TGTGCCAGCAGTAAACCAGGGGGCACGGGGGAGCTGTTTTTT. Translation: CASSKPGGTGELFF. The chain joins TRBV6-1 to TRBJ2-2; 8 nucleotides align to TRBD1. CDR1 MNHNS and CDR2 SASEGT come from the germline V gene. The CDR3 has 14 amino acids. V lost 5 bases and J lost 8; bases outside the gene matches: 7.